This T cell receptor (beta chain) was identified in a study of beta chain features in type 1 diabetes listed by TCRdb under 2018. Study-wide context: Mean age, gender distribution, total cell number and subset yield were not different between patients and healthy donors. A total of roughly 99,000,000 sorted cells were examined across all samples, and the number of cells per subset was strongly correlated with RNA yield. The study compared TCRB repertoires of sorted circulating CD4+ T cell subsets between recently diagnosed type 1 diabetes patients and matched healthy donors. Naive and central memory subsets were obtained from all 30 or so donors, but regulatory and stem cell-like memory subsets were isolated from only 8 patients and roughly eight healthy donors. What the authors observed across the whole study: HLA sub-analyses involved small numbers of individuals, so any influence of HLA type on TCRB rearrangement remained unresolved. Because cDNA was sequenced instead of genomic DNA, highly expressing activated cells could be over-represented, though the groups showed no difference in activation or CD3 levels. In all four CD4+ subsets, TCRB CDR3 length was moderately but significantly shorter in type 1 diabetes patients. The naive, central memory and regulatory TCRB repertoires appeared to resemble one another more closely among patients than among healthy donors. PCR may preferentially amplify shorter templates, but because patient and control samples were amplified and corrected together, any resulting skew would affect both groups equally. At VDJ recombination sites, type 1 diabetes patients had fewer insertions and more deleted nucleotides, which implies abnormalities in thymic rearrangement.

Each donor gave one peripheral blood draw, approximately 110 mL on average, collected into heparinised tubes. Naive, central memory, regulatory and stem cell-like memory CD4+ T cells were sorted on a BD FACSAria II using a panel including CD45RO, CCR7, CD25, CD127, CD95 and CD27. A purity above 95% was achieved for all sorted populations. PBMCs were separated immediately by Lymphoprep density gradient centrifugation and were stained directly, without being cultured. So that batch effects would be minimized, each experiment stained and sorted samples in pairs, pairing one healthy donor with one patient. As to this clone: The target of this receptor is not known. Base-call qualities are not available, and no considerably larger clone is one nucleotide away.

The High Capacity cDNA Reverse Transcription Kit was used to reverse transcribe all of the isolated RNA, meaning that expressed TCRB transcripts were what got sequenced. Deep immunoSEQ sequencing was applied to naive, central memory and regulatory T cell samples, giving an average of around 3.8 million total reads per sample. Sorted cells were lysed in RLT buffer, and RNA was extracted using DNase-treated RNeasy Micro or Mini kits according to cell number. To prevent cross-contamination, every cell subset was processed on its own, while patient and healthy donor samples were processed together. Using the immunoSEQ multiplex PCR, TCRB sequences were amplified from cDNA into 87-bp fragments spanning the CDR3 region. Sequencing of the amplicons was done on the Illumina HiSeq platform. As for how the authors treated the data: PCR bias was computationally corrected using synthetic template baselines, reads within Hamming distance 2 were collapsed, and singletons that could not be merged were discarded. Reads were aligned against IMGT so that V, D and J genes, CDR3 length and insertions or deletions at six rearrangement sites could be assigned. Within each subset, clonotype counts were normalized to sorted cell number, after which true diversity and Gini coefficients were computed with the tcR R package. The overlap coefficient, calculated on TCRB nucleotide sequences, was used to measure repertoire sharing. Out-of-frame TCRB sequences from naive cells were analyzed as a proxy for the pre-selection repertoire. The immuneACCESS repertoire file appears here via TCRdb, limited to in-frame rearrangements. These files lack a portion of the clones; in checked studies, under half of the deficit traces to unresolved V genes, and the cause of the others is not known. That table is the source of V, J and clone size, and D and trimming were worked out from the DNA. For this sample the table gives a few hundred thousand clones, of which approximately 14% were detected only once. Of the sample, roughly 0.019% falls within the top ten clones.

The origin of this receptor is a man aged 25-40 years with type 1 diabetes. Sequencing was done on a sample of naive CD4+ T cells from blood. The cell subset or site label here, explained by the study, means: true naive CD4+ T cells.

The bases are TGTGCCAGCAGCGTAGACAAGGGGGGAGGGAACTCCTATAATTCACCCCTCCACTTT. It specifies CASSVDKGGGNSYNSPLHF. The chain is encoded by TRBV9 joined to TRBJ1-6; the D region possibly corresponds to TRBD1 (6 bases align). V loses 0 bases of germline sequence and J loses 0 bases, and the interval between the two ends is 16 bases. Including cysteine and phenylalanine, the CDR3 has 19 amino acids. This entry keeps only the CDR3 DNA: 57 bases, framed from base 1. Via the germline V gene, CDR1 is SGDLS and CDR2 YYNGEE.